The 18 T cell receptor beta chains reported below all come from one sample, sequenced in a study of PD-1 blockade in classical Hodgkin lymphoma. Libraries were prepared by immunoSEQ multiplex PCR; TCRdb keeps only in-frame clonotypes and omits some of them. The sample contains 90,000 to 140,000 clones, approximately 89% of which appear only once. Time point defined: cycle 4 day 1 (C4D1), after 5 to 7 weeks of nivolumab. Following autologous stem cell transplantation, relapse occurred in every patient, and exposure to brentuximab vedotin varied. This material consisted of peripheral blood mononuclear cells (PBMCs), taken before the fourth cycle of nivolumab. These receptors all come from a human donor with classical Hodgkin lymphoma.

The rearrangement joins TRBV10-3 to TRBJ1-1; 9 bases line up with TRBD1. V was pared by 4 bases and J by 1 base, with 7 bases of the junction left unmatched. This CDR3 has 16 amino acids. CDR1 is ENHRY, CDR2 SYGVKD, per germline. Here the CDR3 reads CAISVSGQGPNTEAFF. The CDR3 DNA reads as TGTGCCATCAGTGTTTCGGGACAGGGACCGAACACTGAAGCTTTCTTT.

The chain recombines TRBV28 with TRBJ2-7; 11 bases are shared with TRBD2. Losses at the gene ends were 6 bases for V and 10 bases for J; bases not matched to a gene: 8. Per the germline V gene, CDR1 is MDHEN and CDR2 is SYDVKM. This CDR3 contains 13 residues. CDR3 in amino acids: CASSQETSGAQYF. The CDR3 bases are TGTGCCAGCAGCCAGGAGACTAGCGGGGCCCAGTACTTC.

The V call is TRBV7-2, the J call TRBJ2-3; D possibly corresponds to TRBD2 (5 bases). Germline V gene data show CDR1 as SGHTA and CDR2 as FQGNSA. V was shortened by 11 bases and J by 1 base, with 13 bases between the two germline ends. The CDR3 runs 13 residues. The chain's CDR3 is CAAGTTRTDTQYF. CDR3 coding DNA: TGTGCCGCGGGTACCACGCGCACAGATACGCAGTATTTT.

Here the CDR3 DNA reads TGTGCCAGCAGCTCTTGGGGTAGCGGGCCTAACAATGAGCAGTTCTTC. This sequence encodes CASSSWGSGPNNEQFF. The chain joins TRBV6-6 to TRBJ2-1; 7 positions match TRBD2. CDR1 is MNHNY and CDR2 is SVGAGI in the germline V gene (reference sequence). The CDR3 has 16 residues. V gave up 6 bases and J gave up 5 bases; unmatched junction bases: 13.

This sequence joins TRBV4-1 and TRBJ2-7; D gene uncertain. Germline CDR1 and CDR2: MGHRA and YSYEKL. Trimming shortened V by 3 bases and J by 0 bases, and 15 bases separated the two germline ends. The length of the CDR3 is 16 residues. Here the CDR3 reads CASSHVGRKNSYEQYF. Written as DNA, the CDR3 is TGCGCCAGCAGCCATGTCGGACGGAAGAACTCCTACGAGCAGTACTTC.

V gene TRBV4-3 combines with J gene TRBJ1-4, with D possibly matching TRBD1 (6 bases). Trimming left V 2 bases short and J 0 bases short, with 7 bases between. Germline CDR1 is LGHNA and CDR2 is YSLEER. The CDR3 is 15 residues long. The CDR3 protein is CASSQRGATNEKLFF. In nucleotides, the CDR3 is TGCGCCAGCAGCCAAAGGGGGGCAACTAATGAAAAACTGTTTTTT.

The genes are TRBV7-6 and TRBJ1-1; the match to TRBD1 covers 7 bases. The CDR3 extends over 17 amino acids. CDR1 SGHVS and CDR2 FNYEAQ come from the germline V gene. The trim removed 2 bases at V and 0 bases at J, leaving 9 bases unmatched. CDR3 in DNA: TGTGCCAGCAGCTTACCCAGCCACAGGGGAATGAACACTGAAGCTTTCTTT. It is translated as CASSLPSHRGMNTEAFF.

The chain joins TRBV5-1 to TRBJ2-3; 7 nucleotides line up with TRBD2. With 2 bases clipped from V and 5 bases from J, the junction kept 8 bases outside the gene matches. CDR3 length equals 15 residues. Germline-derived CDR1 and CDR2 are SGHRS and YFSETQ. The CDR3 loop is CASSFTSDLIDTQYF. The CDR3 nucleotides read TGCGCCAGCAGCTTCACTAGCGACCTAATAGATACGCAGTATTTT. The full variable domain, rest sourced from reference TRBV5-1 and TRBJ2-3, is KAGVTQTPRYLIKTRGQQVTLSCSPISGHRSVSWYQQTPGQGLQFLFEYFSETQRNKGNFPGRFSGRQFSNSRSEMNVSTLELGDSALYLCASSFTSDLIDTQYFGPGTRLTVL.

The chain links TRBV11-2 to TRBJ2-1, with 14 bases fitting TRBD2. The V segment lost 5 bases and the J segment 5 bases; nucleotides outside the gene matches: 8. CDR3 length: 17 residues. Germline CDR1 SGHAT, CDR2 FQNNGV. The CDR3 DNA is TGTGCCAGCAGCACGGGACTAGCGGGAGTAAAGGACAATGAGCAGTTCTTC. Its translation is CASSTGLAGVKDNEQFF.

J is TRBJ2-3 and V is TRBV2; no firm D call. In germline, CDR1 is SNHLY, CDR2 FYNNEI. The CDR3 runs 10 residues. The ends were cut back, 9 bases at V and 2 bases at J, with 3 bases in the middle. Written as DNA, the CDR3 is TGTGCCAGAGTCACAGATACGCAGTATTTT. Its protein product is CARVTDTQYF.

The V call is TRBV25-1, the J call TRBJ2-5; D remains unclear. This CDR3 comprises 12 residues. CDR1 and CDR2 from the germline V gene are MGHDK and SYGVNS. Trimming took off 5 bases at V and 1 base at J, with 5 bases between the two ends. In nucleotides, the CDR3 is TGTGCCAGCAGTAACTTCCAAGAGACCCAGTACTTC. This gives the protein CASSNFQETQYF. Using reference TRBV25-1 and TRBJ2-5 for the parts outside the CDR3, the full variable domain is EADIYQTPRYLVIGTGKKITLECSQTMGHDKMYWYQQDPGMELHLIHYSYGVNSTEKGDLSSESTVSRIRTEHFPLTLESARPSHTSQYLCASSNFQETQYFGPGTRLLVL.

The chain is built from TRBV5-4 and TRBJ2-5; 9 bases match TRBD1. The CDR3 runs to 14 residues. From germline, CDR1 is SGHNT and CDR2 YYREEE (reference sequence). The ends lost 0 bases at V and 5 bases at J; junction bases unmatched: 2. CDR3 residues: CASSLDGQGETQYF. The DNA for the CDR3 is TGTGCCAGCAGCTTGGACGGACAGGGGGAGACCCAGTACTTC. Together with reference TRBV5-4 and TRBJ2-5, the CDR3 gives the full variable domain: ETGVTQSPTHLIKTRGQQVTLRCSSQSGHNTVSWYQQALGQGPQFIFQYYREEENGRGNFPPRFSGLQFPNYSSELNVNALELDDSALYLCASSLDGQGETQYFGPGTRLLVL.

V usage is TRBV6-5 and J usage is TRBJ1-6; TRBD1 is a possible D gene (6 bases). Trimming shortened V by 4 bases and J by 9 bases, and 16 bases separated the two germline ends. Germline V gives CDR1 MNHEY, CDR2 SVGAGI. The CDR3 loop spans 15 amino acids. CDR3 DNA sequence: TGTGCCAGCAGTTTAAGACAGGTTCCAGGTTCACCCCTCCACTTT. It yields the protein CASSLRQVPGSPLHF.

The chain recombines TRBV29-1 with TRBJ2-1, with D hard to call. The V gene's germline CDR1 is SQVTM and CDR2 ANQGSEA. This CDR3 is built from 15 residues. V was clipped by 4 bases and J by 0 bases, with 13 bases between them. CDR3 residues: CSVAGSSSSYNEQFF. CDR3 nucleotides: TGCAGCGTTGCTGGTAGCAGTAGCTCCTACAATGAGCAGTTCTTC.

The chain couples TRBV5-4 to TRBJ2-5; no clear D. Germline lookup yields CDR1 SGHNT and CDR2 YYREEE (reference sequence). The CDR3 covers 14 residues. The ends were cut back, 2 bases at V and 9 bases at J, with 17 bases in the middle. CDR3 bases: TGTGCCAGCAGCTTCGACGCGGCCCAATCGGCCCAGTACTTC. Its translation: CASSFDAAQSAQYF.

The rearrangement joins TRBV7-6 to TRBJ2-1; 7 bases are a match to TRBD2. Germline V gene sequence: CDR1 SGHVS, CDR2 FNYEAQ. This CDR3 has 15 residues. The J segment lost 6 bases and the V segment lost 0 bases, leaving 5 bases of the junction unmatched. The CDR3 DNA sequence: TGTGCCAGCAGCTTAGCTGCGGGAGCGGGCAATGAGCAGTTCTTC. This codes for CASSLAAGAGNEQFF. Supplemented by reference TRBV7-6 and TRBJ2-1, the full variable domain reads GAGVSQSPRYKVTKRGQDVALRCDPISGHVSLYWYRQALGQGPEFLTYFNYEAQQDKSGLPNDRFSAERPEGSISTLTIQRTEQRDSAMYRCASSLAAGAGNEQFFGPGTRLTVL.

J is TRBJ2-7 and V is TRBV7-9; D is undetermined. The ends were cut back, 1 base at V and 3 bases at J, with 7 bases in the middle. The CDR3 is 13 amino acids. The germline CDR1 and CDR2 sequences are SEHNR and FQNEAQ (reference sequence). CDR3 in DNA: TGTGCCAGCAGCTTAGGACACAGCTACGAGCAGTACTTC. It yields the protein CASSLGHSYEQYF.

Only a few counts were recorded for this clone. V usage is TRBV6-5 and J usage is TRBJ1-5, with D perhaps matching TRBD1 (6 bases). Germline V gene sequence: CDR1 MNHEY, CDR2 SVGAGI. With 5 bases removed from V and 5 bases from J, the gap between germline ends came to 10 bases. The CDR3 is 13 residues long. The CDR3 loop is CASSPGGDQPQHF. In DNA, the CDR3 is TGTGCCAGCAGTCCCGGGGGCGATCAGCCCCAGCATTTT.